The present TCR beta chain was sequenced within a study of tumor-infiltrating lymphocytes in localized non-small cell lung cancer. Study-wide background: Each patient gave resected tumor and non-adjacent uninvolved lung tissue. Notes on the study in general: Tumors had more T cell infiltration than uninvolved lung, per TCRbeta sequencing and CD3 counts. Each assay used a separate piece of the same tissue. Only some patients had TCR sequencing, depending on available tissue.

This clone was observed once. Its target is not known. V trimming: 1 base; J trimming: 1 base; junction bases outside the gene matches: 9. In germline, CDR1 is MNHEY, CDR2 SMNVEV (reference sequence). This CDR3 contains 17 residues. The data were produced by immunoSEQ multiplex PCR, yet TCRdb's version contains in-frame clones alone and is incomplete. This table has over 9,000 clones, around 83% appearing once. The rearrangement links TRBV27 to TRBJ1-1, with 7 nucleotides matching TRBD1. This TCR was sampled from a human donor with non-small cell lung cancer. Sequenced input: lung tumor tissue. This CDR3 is CASSLFTGVGRNTEAFF. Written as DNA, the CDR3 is TGTGCCAGCAGTTTATTTACAGGGGTTGGAAGGAACACTGAAGCTTTCTTT.